Below, one T cell receptor (beta chain) is given with its context. The entry originates in a study of shared T cell receptors in the human thymus. V was shortened by 0 bases and J by 1 base, with 15 bases between the two germline ends. Germline lookup yields CDR1 MGHRA and CDR2 YSYEKL. CDR3 length equals 17 residues. The assay was immunoSEQ multiplex PCR, and TCRdb's table has in-frame clones only and misses some. The sample lists more than 300,000 clones, 95% occurring once. V gene TRBV4-1 combines with J gene TRBJ1-2; TRBD1 is a possible D gene (6 bases). The material sequenced was thymocytes. The TCR sequence derives from a human donor. CDR3 bases: TGCGCCAGCAGCCAAGACAGGGGTGGTCCGCTTAACTATGGCTACACCTTC. Translated, it gives CASSQDRGGPLNYGYTF.